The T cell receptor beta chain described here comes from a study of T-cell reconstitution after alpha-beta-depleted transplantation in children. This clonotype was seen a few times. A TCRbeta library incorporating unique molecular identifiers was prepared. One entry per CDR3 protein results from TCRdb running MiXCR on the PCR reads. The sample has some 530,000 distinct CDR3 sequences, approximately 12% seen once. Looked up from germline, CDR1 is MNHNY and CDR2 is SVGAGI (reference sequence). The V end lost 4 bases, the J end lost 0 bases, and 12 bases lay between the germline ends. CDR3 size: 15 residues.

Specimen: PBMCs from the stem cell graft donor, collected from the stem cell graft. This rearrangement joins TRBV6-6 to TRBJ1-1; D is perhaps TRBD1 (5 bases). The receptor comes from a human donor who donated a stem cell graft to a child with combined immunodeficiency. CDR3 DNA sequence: TGTGCCAGCAGTTCCCCCCCAGGGATGAACACTGAAGCTTTCTTT. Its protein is CASSSPPGMNTEAFF.